These 2 T cell receptor beta chains came from one sample sequenced in a study of T cells in Graves' hyperthyroidism and ophthalmopathy. RNA transcripts yielded amplified TCR beta CDR3 regions. TCR CDR3 underwent first-round RT-PCR with the HTBI primer set. TCRdb itself ran the multiplex PCR reads through MiXCR, one entry per CDR3 protein. The sample lists 300,000 to 400,000 distinct CDR3 sequences, roughly a fifth occurring once. The sequenced sample consisted of blood. The receptors originated from a woman aged 50 to 60 with Graves' hyperthyroidism.

This clonotype was recorded at least ten times. The chain employs TRBV11-3 and TRBJ2-5; TRBD2 matches 14 bases. V was pared by 4 bases and J by 4 bases, with 5 bases of the junction left unmatched. Germline CDR1 SGHNT, CDR2 YENEEA. The CDR3 extends over 16 amino acids. CDR3 residues: CASSYRLAGGLETQYF. CDR3 in DNA: TGTGCCAGCAGCTACCGACTAGCGGGAGGGCTAGAGACCCAGTACTTC.

In DNA, the CDR3 is TGTGCCAGCAGCTTGGAGTTTGGGGCGTTGAACACTGAAGCTTTCTTT. This sequence encodes CASSLEFGALNTEAFF. The chain employs TRBV5-6 and TRBJ1-1, with a possible D match to TRBD1 (5 bases). From germline, CDR1 is SGHDT and CDR2 YYEEEE. V lost 0 bases, J lost 0 bases, and 12 bases lay in between. CDR3 length: 16 amino acids.